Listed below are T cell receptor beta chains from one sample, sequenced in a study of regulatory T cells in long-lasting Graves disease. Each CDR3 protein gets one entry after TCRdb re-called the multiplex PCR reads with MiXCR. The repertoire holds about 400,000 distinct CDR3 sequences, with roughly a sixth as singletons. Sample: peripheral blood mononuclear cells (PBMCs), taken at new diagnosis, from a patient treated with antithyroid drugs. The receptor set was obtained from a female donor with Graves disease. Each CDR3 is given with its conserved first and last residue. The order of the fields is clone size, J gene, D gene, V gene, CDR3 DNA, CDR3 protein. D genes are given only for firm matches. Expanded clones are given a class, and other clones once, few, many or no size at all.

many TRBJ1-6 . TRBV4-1 TGCGCCAGCAGCCTGGAGGGGTCCAATAATTCACCCCTCCACTTT CASSLEGSNNSPLHF
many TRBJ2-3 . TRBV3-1 TGCGCCAGCAGCCAAGACACAGATACGCAGTATTTT CASSQDTDTQYF
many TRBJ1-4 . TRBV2 TGTGCCAGCAGTGGAGGGAGTAATGAAAAACTGTTTTTT CASSGGSNEKLFF
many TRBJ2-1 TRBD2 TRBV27 TGTGCCAGCAGTTTCACTAGCGGGGGTTTAAGTGAGCAGTTCTTC CASSFTSGGLSEQFF
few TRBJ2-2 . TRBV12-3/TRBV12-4 TGTGCCAGCGACCACAACACCGGGGAGCTGTTTTTT CASDHNTGELFF
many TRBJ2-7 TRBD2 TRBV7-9 TGTGCCAGCAGCTCCGGGACTAGCATCTACGAGCAGTACTTC CASSSGTSIYEQYF
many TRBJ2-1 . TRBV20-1 TGCAGTGCCAGAGGGGAGAATGAGCAGTTCTTC CSARGENEQFF
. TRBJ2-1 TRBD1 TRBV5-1 TGCGCCAGCAGCAGCGACAGGGCTGGCTTGGGGCAGTTCTTC CASSSDRAGLGQFF
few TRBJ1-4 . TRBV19 TGTGCCAGTACCACCGGGCCCATAACTGAAAAACTGTTTTTT CASTTGPITEKLFF
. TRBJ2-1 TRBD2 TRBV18 TGTGCCAGCTCACCGGGGGGGACGAGGGGTGAGCAGTTCTTC CASSPGGTRGEQFF